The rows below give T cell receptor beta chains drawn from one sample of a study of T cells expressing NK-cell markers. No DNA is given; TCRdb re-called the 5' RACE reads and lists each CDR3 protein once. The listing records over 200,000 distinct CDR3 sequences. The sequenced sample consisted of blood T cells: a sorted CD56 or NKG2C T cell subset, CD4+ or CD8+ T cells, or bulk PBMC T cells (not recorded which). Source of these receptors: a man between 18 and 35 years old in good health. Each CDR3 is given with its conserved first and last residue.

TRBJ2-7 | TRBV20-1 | CSARDRKAGPYEQYF
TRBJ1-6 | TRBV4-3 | CASSQDSGQSSYNSPLHF
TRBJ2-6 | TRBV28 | CASSFSRNRIKSGANVLTF
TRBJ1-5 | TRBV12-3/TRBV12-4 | CASSLMQGVRSNQPQHF
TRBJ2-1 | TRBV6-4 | CASSDVHSPYNEQFF
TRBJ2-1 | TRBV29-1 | CSVEKGQANWMTGPTEQFF
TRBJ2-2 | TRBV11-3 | CASSRGDSHTGELFF
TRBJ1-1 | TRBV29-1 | CSVEFARGTEAFF
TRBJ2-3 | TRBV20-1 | CSARDSLASADTQYF
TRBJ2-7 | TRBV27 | CASRETLLAPSSYEQYF
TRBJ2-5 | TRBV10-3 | CAISESLGQGAETQYF
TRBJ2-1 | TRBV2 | CASTAMGNEQFF
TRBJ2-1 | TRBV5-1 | CASSSMLGSGEQFF
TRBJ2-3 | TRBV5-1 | CASSTQGAGDTQYF
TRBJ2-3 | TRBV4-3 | CASSQDGYTDTQYF
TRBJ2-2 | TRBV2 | CASRIGGTGELFF
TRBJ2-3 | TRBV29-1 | CSVHGRSTDTQYF
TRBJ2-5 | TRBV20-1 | CSARPSGLARETQYF
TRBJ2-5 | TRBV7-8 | CASSLNRPQVYQETQYF
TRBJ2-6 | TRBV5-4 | CASSSQGTGANVLTF
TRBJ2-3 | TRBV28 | CASSLGARDFTTDTQYF
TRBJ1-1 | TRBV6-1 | CASKGQGNTEAFF
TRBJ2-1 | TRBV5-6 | CASRDPARTFVF
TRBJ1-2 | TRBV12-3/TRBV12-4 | CASPRTGLHGYTF
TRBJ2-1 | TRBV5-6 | CASSLAGRGISYNEQFF
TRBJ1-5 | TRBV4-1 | CASSLKRGHSNQPQHF
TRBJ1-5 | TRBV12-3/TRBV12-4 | CASSPSGASNQPQHF
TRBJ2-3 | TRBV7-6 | CASSLGDRPDTQYF
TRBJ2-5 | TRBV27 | CASSLSFFGETQYF
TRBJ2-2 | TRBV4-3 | CASSQDSRGTGELFF
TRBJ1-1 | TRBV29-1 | CSARWGGDTEAFF
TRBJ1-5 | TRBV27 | CASSLRGTLNQPQHF
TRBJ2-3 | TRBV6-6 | CASRPVVTDTQYF
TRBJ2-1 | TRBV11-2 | CASSLGRAGVGEQFF
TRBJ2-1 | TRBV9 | CASSEVSNYNEQFF
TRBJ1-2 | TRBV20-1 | CSAKQGFDYGYTF
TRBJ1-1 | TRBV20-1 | CSARGGNTEAFF
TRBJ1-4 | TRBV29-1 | CSVRDRLATNEKLFF
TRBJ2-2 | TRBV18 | CASSRTAVLLYTGELFF
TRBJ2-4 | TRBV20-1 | CSARESGLDRAKNIQYF
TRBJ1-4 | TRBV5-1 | CASRVVEQAEKLFF
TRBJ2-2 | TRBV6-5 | CASSSGTGRTGELFF
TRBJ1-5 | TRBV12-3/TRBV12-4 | CASRGTDQPQHF
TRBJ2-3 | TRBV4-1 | CASSPTPGSTDTQYF
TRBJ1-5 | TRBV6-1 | CAASMGTNSNQPQHF
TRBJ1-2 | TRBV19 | CASTPEGNRGYTF
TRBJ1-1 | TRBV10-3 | CAIRKQGANTEAFF
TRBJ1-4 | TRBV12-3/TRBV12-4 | CASTPPGSNEKLFF
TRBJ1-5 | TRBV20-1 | CSAPDSNSNQPQHF
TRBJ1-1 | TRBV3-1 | CASSHVMNTEAFF
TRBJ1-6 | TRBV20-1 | CSARDPGDSPLHF
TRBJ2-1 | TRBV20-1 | CSARTLGSGLSYNEQFF
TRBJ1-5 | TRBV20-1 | CSARAGLQPQHF
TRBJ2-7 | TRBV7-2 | CASSLDSPSGSYEQYF